This TCR beta chain was captured by sequencing in a study of T cells in Graves' hyperthyroidism and ophthalmopathy. Notes on the study in general: By a 13 V-J model, ophthalmopathy was set apart from stable hyperthyroidism.

The CDR3 regions of TCR beta were amplified from RNA transcripts. The HTBI primer set drove a first-round RT-PCR of the TCR CDR3. Using its own MiXCR run on the multiplex PCR reads, TCRdb lists one record per CDR3 protein. This sample has about 350,000 distinct CDR3 sequences; around a sixth occur once, and the top ten carry roughly 15%. This clonotype was detected many times. The target antigen is unknown. Clinical Activity Scores of at least 3, NOSPECS grades of at least 4 and durations under 3 months characterized ophthalmopathy patients. PBMCs were collected from an approximately 10 ml volume of fresh peripheral blood. Sequencing was performed on blood. The origin of this receptor is a woman aged 40 to 55 with Graves' ophthalmopathy.

CDR3 nucleotides: TGTGCCAGCAGCTACACCAGGGGGCGACTCCCGCGTCCCTATGGCTACACCTTC. Protein: CASSYTRGRLPRPYGYTF. The chain has TRBV7-8 and TRBJ1-2, with 8 positions matching TRBD1. CDR3 length: 18 amino acids. V gave up 4 bases and J gave up 4 bases; unmatched junction bases: 17. Germline V gene data show CDR1 as SGHVS and CDR2 as FQNEAQ.